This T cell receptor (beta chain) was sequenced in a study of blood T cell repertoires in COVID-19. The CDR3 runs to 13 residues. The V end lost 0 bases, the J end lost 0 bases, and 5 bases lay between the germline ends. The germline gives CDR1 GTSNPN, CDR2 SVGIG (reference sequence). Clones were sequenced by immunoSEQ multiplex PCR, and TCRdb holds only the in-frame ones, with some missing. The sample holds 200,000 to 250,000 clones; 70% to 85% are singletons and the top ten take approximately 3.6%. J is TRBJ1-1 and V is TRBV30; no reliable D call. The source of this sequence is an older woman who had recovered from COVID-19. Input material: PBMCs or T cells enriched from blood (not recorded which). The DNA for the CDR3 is TGTGCCTGGAGTGTACTGTTGAACACTGAAGCTTTCTTT. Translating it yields CAWSVLLNTEAFF.